Below are 22 T cell receptor beta chains sequenced from a single sample in a study of cytomegalovirus exposure and HLA in healthy donors. PCR used 60 Vbeta primers and 13 Jbeta primers. Generated by immunoSEQ multiplex PCR, the TCRdb table keeps only in-frame clones and is missing some. The sample lists roughly 190,000 clones, 80% to 85% occurring once. The sample comprised PBMCs. The receptors were sampled from a middle-aged man in good health and CMV-seropositive.

This rearrangement joins TRBV11-2 to TRBJ2-7, with TRBD1 matching over 8 bases. The germline gives CDR1 SGHAT, CDR2 FQNNGV. The CDR3 covers 14 residues. J was trimmed by 3 bases and V by 2 bases; bases with no gene match: 3. The DNA of the CDR3 is TGTGCCAGCAGCTTACAGGGGGCGCGCTACGAGCAGTACTTC. Translating it yields CASSLQGARYEQYF. Full variable domain (remainder filled in from reference TRBV11-2 and TRBJ2-7): EAGVAQSPRYKIIEKRQSVAFWCNPISGHATLYWYQQILGQGPKLLIQFQNNGVVDDSQLPKDRFSAERLKGVDSTLKIQPAKLEDSAVYLCASSLQGARYEQYFGPGTRLTVT.

The chain carries TRBV6-4 and TRBJ2-7; TRBD1 matches at 7 bases. CDR3 length equals 14 residues. Per the germline V gene, CDR1 is MRHNA and CDR2 is SNTAGT. V lost 5 bases to trimming and J lost 3 bases; unmatched junction nucleotides: 7. The CDR3 sequence: CASSLKTGNYEQYF. DNA for the CDR3: TGTGCCAGCAGTCTAAAGACAGGGAACTACGAGCAGTACTTC.

The genes are TRBV7-8 and TRBJ1-5, with 8 positions matching TRBD1. The length of the CDR3 is 16 residues. CDR1 SGHVS and CDR2 FQNEAQ come from the germline V gene. The J segment lost 7 bases and the V segment lost 1 base, leaving 9 bases of the junction unmatched. The CDR3 is CASSLGTGGSYQPQHF. CDR3 DNA: TGTGCCAGCAGCTTAGGAACAGGGGGGTCGTACCAGCCCCAGCATTTT.

In nucleotides, the CDR3 is TGTGCCAGCAGCTTAGGGACTTTGGGCGAGCAGTTCTTC. It specifies CASSLGTLGEQFF. V gene TRBV7-2 combines with J gene TRBJ2-1; tentatively, D is TRBD2 (5 bases). Germline V CDR1 and CDR2: SGHTA, FQGNSA. V was clipped by 1 base and J by 10 bases, with 11 bases between them. This CDR3 contains 13 residues.

The rearrangement uses TRBV15 and TRBJ2-7; 8 positions match TRBD1. This CDR3 has 16 amino acids. V dropped 1 base and J dropped 1; count of bases not matched to a gene: 6. Looked up from germline, CDR1 is LNHNV and CDR2 is YYDKDF (reference sequence). The CDR3 DNA is TGTGCCACCAGCAGAGGCGACAGGGGACATTCCTACGAGCAGTACTTC. Translation: CATSRGDRGHSYEQYF.

The chain combines TRBV7-2 with TRBJ2-3; D not resolved. The CDR3 has 14 residues. V lost 3 bases, J lost 2 bases, and 9 bases lay in between. The germline gives CDR1 SGHTA, CDR2 FQGNSA. The CDR3 loop reads CASSFGQATDTQYF. The DNA of the CDR3 is TGTGCCAGCAGCTTTGGGCAAGCCACAGATACGCAGTATTTT.

V gene TRBV19 combines with J gene TRBJ2-1; D perhaps matches TRBD2 (6 bases). Trimming pared 3 bases from V and 8 bases from J, leaving 17 bases between. The CDR3 covers 15 residues. The germline V gene encodes CDR1 LNHDA and CDR2 SQIVND (reference sequence). CDR3 loop: CASSMLKTRRHEQFF. The CDR3 DNA sequence: TGTGCCAGTAGTATGTTGAAGACTAGGAGGCATGAGCAGTTCTTC.

The chain combines TRBV18 with TRBJ2-3; D ambiguous. Germline V gene sequence: CDR1 KGHSH, CDR2 LQKENI. The CDR3 runs 14 residues. Deletions cut 1 base from V and 0 bases from J, with 5 bases between. Here the CDR3 DNA reads TGTGCCAGCTCACCACGCGAGAGCACAGATACGCAGTATTTT. Translating gives CASSPRESTDTQYF.

The rearrangement links TRBV5-1 to TRBJ2-7, with a possible D match to TRBD1 (6 bases). The V gene's germline CDR1 is SGHRS and CDR2 YFSETQ. Trimming left V 3 bases short and J 5 bases short, with 9 bases between. The CDR3 covers 12 residues. The CDR3 DNA reads as TGCGCCAGCAGCTCAGGGGTTCACGAGCAGTACTTC. It is translated as CASSSGVHEQYF.

In nucleotides, the CDR3 is TGTGCCAGCAGCGGACAGGGGGATGGCTACACCTTC. Amino acids: CASSGQGDGYTF. The chain links TRBV6-6 to TRBJ1-2; 10 nucleotides align to TRBD1. V gave up 6 bases and J gave up 6 bases; unmatched junction bases: 1. CDR3 length: 12 amino acids. Per the germline V gene, CDR1 is MNHNY and CDR2 is SVGAGI (reference sequence).

There are a few counts of this clone. The chain carries TRBV10-1 and TRBJ2-2, with D possibly TRBD2 on 5 matching bases. Trimming removed 2 bases at V and 5 bases at J, with 12 bases between. Germline assignment: CDR1 WNHNN and CDR2 SYGVQD (reference sequence). The CDR3 spans 15 residues. CDR3 residues: CASSETSGFTGELFF. As DNA, the CDR3 is TGCGCCAGCAGTGAGACTAGTGGTTTTACCGGGGAGCTGTTTTTT.

The chain recombines TRBV7-3 with TRBJ2-1; tentative D call: TRBD1 (6 bases). This CDR3 comprises 15 residues. V was trimmed by 0 bases and J by 7 bases, leaving 13 bases between them. In germline, CDR1 is SGHTA, CDR2 FQGTGA. The CDR3 coding sequence is TGTGCCAGCAGCTTAACTGGGGGCAGTGGGAATGAGCAGTTCTTC. Amino acid sequence: CASSLTGGSGNEQFF.

The rearrangement joins TRBV5-6 to TRBJ2-2, with unresolved D. CDR1 is SGHDT, CDR2 YYEEEE, per germline. The CDR3 is 15 residues long. Trimming stripped 0 bases from V and 5 bases from J, with 11 bases between. DNA for the CDR3: TGTGCCAGCAGCTTGGTTTCGGCGGATACCGGGGAGCTGTTTTTT. As protein: CASSLVSADTGELFF.

V usage is TRBV7-3 and J usage is TRBJ2-2, with 9 positions matching TRBD2. Germline-derived CDR1 and CDR2 are SGHTA and FQGTGA. After removal of 4 bases from V and 4 bases from J, the junction contained 10 bases not matched to a gene. The CDR3 is made up of 17 amino acids. CDR3 amino acids: CASSSRLAGGLTGELFF. CDR3 bases: TGTGCCAGCAGCTCCCGTCTTGCGGGGGGGCTCACCGGGGAGCTGTTTTTT.

The chain is built from TRBV19 and TRBJ2-1; possibly TRBD2 for D (5 bases). The CDR3 sequence is 16 residues long. V was trimmed by 5 bases and J by 7 bases, leaving 21 bases between them. The germline gives CDR1 LNHDA, CDR2 SQIVND (reference sequence). CDR3 DNA sequence: TGTGCCAGTAGTGTGGGTCTACTAGGACGAGCAAATGAGCAGTTCTTC. Protein product: CASSVGLLGRANEQFF.

Worth noting for this clone: An end of the junction differs from the germline gene, which may be a read error. The chain links TRBV7-7 to TRBJ2-5; perhaps TRBD2 as D (5 bases). Germline V lookup: CDR1 SSHAT, CDR2 FNYEAQ (reference sequence). The CDR3 runs 13 residues. The CDR3 DNA follows: TGTGCTAGCAGCTTAGTGGGGAGAGAGACCCAGTACTTC. Translated: CASSLVGRETQYF.

The chain carries TRBV19 and TRBJ1-5; D remains ambiguous. There are 15 residues in the CDR3. The ends were cut back, 1 base at V and 3 bases at J, with 10 bases in the middle. The V gene's germline CDR1 is LNHDA and CDR2 SQIVND (reference sequence). CDR3 sequence (DNA): TGTGCCAGTAGTATAGGGCTAGCGGCCAATCAGCCCCAGCATTTT. Its translation: CASSIGLAANQPQHF. Full variable domain (missing parts from reference TRBV19 and TRBJ1-5): DGGITQSPKYLFRKEGQNVTLSCEQNLNHDAMYWYRQDPGQGLRLIYYSQIVNDFQKGDIAEGYSVSREKKESFPLTVTSAQKNPTAFYLCASSIGLAANQPQHFGDGTRLSIL.

The rearrangement joins TRBV7-2 to TRBJ2-1; TRBD2 matches at 14 bases. In germline, CDR1 is SGHTA, CDR2 FQGNSA. V was clipped by 1 base and J by 7 bases; unmatched bases: 0. This CDR3 is 15 amino acids long. The CDR3 reads CASSLGLAGGNEQFF. CDR3 coding DNA: TGTGCCAGCAGCTTAGGACTAGCGGGGGGGAATGAGCAGTTCTTC.

J is TRBJ2-3 and V is TRBV27; 9 nucleotides match TRBD1. The CDR3 is 16 residues long. J gave up 7 bases and V 6 bases, and 14 bases lay outside the gene matches. Germline V lookup: CDR1 MNHEY, CDR2 SMNVEV (reference sequence). The CDR3 sequence is CASSLEDRGFQNTQYF. CDR3 sequence (DNA): TGTGCCAGCAGCCTCGAGGACAGGGGATTTCAGAATACGCAGTATTTT.

V gene TRBV19 combines with J gene TRBJ2-1; D perhaps matches TRBD2 (6 bases). Germline CDR1 and CDR2: LNHDA and SQIVND (reference sequence). This CDR3 is 14 amino acids long. V was clipped by 4 bases and J by 4 bases, with 11 bases between them. CDR3 sequence (DNA): TGTGCCAGTAGTAACGGGGGACCTTACAATGAGCAGTTCTTC. Residues: CASSNGGPYNEQFF.

V and J are TRBV29-1 and TRBJ2-7, with 8 bases matching TRBD1. Germline CDR1 is SQVTM and CDR2 is ANQGSEA. The length of the CDR3 is 11 residues. After removal of 5 bases from V and 6 bases from J, the junction contained 3 bases not matched to a gene. CDR3 protein: CSVSDRVEQYF. CDR3 nucleotides: TGCAGCGTTTCGGACAGGGTCGAGCAGTACTTC.

This chain uses TRBV2 with TRBJ2-7, with 9 nucleotides matching TRBD1. The germline gives CDR1 SNHLY, CDR2 FYNNEI. The V segment lost 3 bases and the J segment 3 bases; nucleotides outside the gene matches: 3. The CDR3 consists of 14 residues. CDR3 region: CASSDRDRDYEQYF. The CDR3, as DNA: TGTGCCAGCAGTGACCGGGACAGGGACTACGAGCAGTACTTC.